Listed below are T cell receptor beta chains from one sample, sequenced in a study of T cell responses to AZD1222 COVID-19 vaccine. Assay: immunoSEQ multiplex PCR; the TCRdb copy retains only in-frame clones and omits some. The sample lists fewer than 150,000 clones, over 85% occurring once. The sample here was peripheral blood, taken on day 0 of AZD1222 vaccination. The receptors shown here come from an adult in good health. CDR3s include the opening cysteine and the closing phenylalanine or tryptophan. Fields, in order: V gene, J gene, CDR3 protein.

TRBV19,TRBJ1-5,CASSIGTSNQPQHF
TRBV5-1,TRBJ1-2,CASSFQPSNYGYTF
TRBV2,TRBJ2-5,CASSDSQETQYF
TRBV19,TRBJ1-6,CASSGQAFGNSPLHF
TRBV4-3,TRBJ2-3,CASSQGGASDTQYF
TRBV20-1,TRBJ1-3,CSASTGFENTIYF
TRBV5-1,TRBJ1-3,CASSPDGWGGNTIYF
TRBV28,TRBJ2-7,CASSPYSYEQYF
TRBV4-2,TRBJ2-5,CASSQPRDIQETQYF
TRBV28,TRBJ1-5,CASSARTGEVSNQPQHF
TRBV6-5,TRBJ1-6,CASSRDGTSPLHF
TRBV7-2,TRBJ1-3,CASSLDRASGNTIYF
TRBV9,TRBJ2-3,CASSIQGARNTQYF
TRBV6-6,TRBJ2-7,CASSFFLGQGGLEQYF
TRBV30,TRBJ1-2,CAWSGGWPNYGYTF
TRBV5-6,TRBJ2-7,CASSSTVGTSGSYEQYF
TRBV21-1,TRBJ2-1,CASSKGTLDMSSYNEQFF
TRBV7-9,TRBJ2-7,CASSPRDRVGQYF
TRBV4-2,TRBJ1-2,CASSLDRGDYGYTF
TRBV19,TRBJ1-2,CASQNPGTNNYGYTF
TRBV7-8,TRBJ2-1,CASSPRGGTSYNEQFF
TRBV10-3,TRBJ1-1,CAASEKLNTEAFF
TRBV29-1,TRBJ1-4,CSVEMVGNSEKLFF
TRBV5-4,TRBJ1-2,CASSLVNLPGSGNYGYTF
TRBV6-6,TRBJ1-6,CASSSNLGSYNSPLHF
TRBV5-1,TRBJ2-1,CASSLGGRGNEQFF
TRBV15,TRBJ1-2,CATSRVGGSNYGYTF
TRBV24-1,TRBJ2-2,CATSDLTGLVTGELFF
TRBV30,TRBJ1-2,CAWSGQHYGYTF
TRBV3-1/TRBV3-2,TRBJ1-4,CASSPRQGSEKLFF
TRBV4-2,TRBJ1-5,CASSQEGGIQPQHF
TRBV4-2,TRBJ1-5,CASRRTGQGQPQHF
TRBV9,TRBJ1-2,CASSVGQGYGYTF
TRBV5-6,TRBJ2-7,CASSLDRGLSYEQYF
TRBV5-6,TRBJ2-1,CASSDTRSGTLHNEQFF
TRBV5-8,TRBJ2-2,CASSLGPHTPETGELFF
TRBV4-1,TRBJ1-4,CASSPSGHEGEKLFF
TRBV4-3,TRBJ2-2,CASSQDWTGTGELFF
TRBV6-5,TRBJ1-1,CASSYSGEGVTEAFF
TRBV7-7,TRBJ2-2,CASSPLPGRRIGELFF
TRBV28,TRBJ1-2,CASRPGENYGYTF
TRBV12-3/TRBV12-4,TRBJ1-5,CASKDRLNQPQHF
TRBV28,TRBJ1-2,CASTETGYGYTF
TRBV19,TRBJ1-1,CASSIVGDGGAFF
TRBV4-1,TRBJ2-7,CASSQVVAQTTGEQYF
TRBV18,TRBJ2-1,CASSPGLVYNEQFF
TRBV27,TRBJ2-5,CASSLRGETQYF
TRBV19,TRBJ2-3,CASGGDTGRTDTQYF
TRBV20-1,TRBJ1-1,CSASIGGSDTEAFF
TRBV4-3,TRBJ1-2,CASSQNGYGYTF
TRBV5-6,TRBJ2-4,CASSLLAGAAKNIQYF
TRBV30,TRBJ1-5,CAWSEGGSNQPQHF
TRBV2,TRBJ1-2,CASSEGGGGNYGYTF
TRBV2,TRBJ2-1,CASSVLQGAGGNEQFF
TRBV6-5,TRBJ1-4,CASRKLQGSNEKLFF